This T cell receptor (beta chain) was recorded in a study of control samples from healthy donors and cancer patients. Germline V gene lookup returns CDR1 SGHTA and CDR2 FQGNSA. The CDR3 covers 15 residues. Trimming cost V 5 bases and J 0 bases, with 11 bases left between them. Only in-frame clones appear in the TCRdb table, and some are missing; sequencing was by immunoSEQ multiplex PCR. This table has about 150,000 clones, about 94% appearing once. This sequence joins TRBV7-2 and TRBJ1-3, with D unresolved. This receptor was taken from a man aged 40-49 years in good health. The sequencing input was blood. The CDR3 bases are TGTGCCAGCAGCCCTCAAAAAAGCTCTGGAAACACCATATATTTT. This gives the protein CASSPQKSSGNTIYF.